This T cell receptor (beta chain) came from a study of memory CD4+ T cells and cytomegalovirus serostatus. Study-wide results and limits: Suggested: most of the CMV-linked TCR signature lies in CD4+ memory cells.

The sort gate was single viable CD3+CD4+CD8-CD45RO+ cells for memory CD4+ T cells. CMV serostatus came from serum IgG against pp150, pp28, p38, p52. The CDR3 runs to 16 residues. Trimming stripped 5 bases from V and 10 bases from J, with 21 bases between. Germline CDR1 is SGHTA and CDR2 is FQGNSA. Produced via immunoSEQ multiplex PCR; TCRdb's table is partial and in-frame only. The sample consists of under 55,000 clones, around three quarters of them appearing once. To note about this clone: Antigen unknown.

The rearrangement links TRBV7-2 to TRBJ1-6, with D maybe TRBD1 (5 bases). The receptor was derived from an adult in good health and CMV-seronegative. What was sequenced was memory CD4+ T cells from blood. CDR3 nucleotide sequence: TGTGCCAGCAGCCCAATCAGGGCTACGGTCGGATCACCCCTCCACTTT. Translated: CASSPIRATVGSPLHF.